Shown below are 10 T cell receptor beta chains from a single sample sequenced in a study of T cells of healthy individuals. From the 5' RACE reads, TCRdb called clonotypes with MiXCR, one entry per CDR3 protein. This table has 55,000 to 65,000 distinct CDR3 sequences, about 17% appearing once. The receptors stem from a human donor in good health.

Details on this clonotype: One end of the junction varies from germline; a read error may be responsible. The chain uses TRBV2 and TRBJ2-7; D is ambiguous. This CDR3 has 14 amino acids. Germline assignment: CDR1 SNHLY and CDR2 FYNNEI. The CDR3: CASSEELNSYEQYF. CDR3 nucleotide sequence: TGTGCCAGCAGCGAAGAGTTGAATTCATACGAGCAGTACTTC.

The rearrangement uses TRBV25-1 and TRBJ2-2; 10 positions agree with TRBD2. V dropped 1 base and J dropped 5; count of bases not matched to a gene: 13. Per the germline V gene, CDR1 is MGHDK and CDR2 is SYGVNS. CDR3 size: 19 residues. CDR3 sequence reads: CASSESAGSGRAGTGELFF. The DNA for the CDR3 is TGTGCCAGCAGTGAATCAGCGGGAAGCGGGAGGGCCGGTACCGGGGAGCTGTTTTTT.

In its sample, this clonotype was seen many times. V and J are TRBV12-3 or TRBV12-4 and TRBJ1-5, with TRBD1 identical over 10 bases. With V trimmed by 5 bases and J by 3 bases, 4 bases remained unmatched. This CDR3 has 15 amino acids. The DNA of the CDR3 is TGTGCCAGCAGTGAGACAGGGGGCAACAATCAGCCCCAGCATTTT. Translated, it gives CASSETGGNNQPQHF.

This clonotype came up a few times. The gene calls are TRBV5-6 and TRBJ1-1, with D perhaps matching TRBD1 (6 bases). Germline V gene lookup returns CDR1 SGHDT and CDR2 YYEEEE. Trimming left V 2 bases short and J 1 base short, with 15 bases between. The CDR3 runs to 16 residues. The CDR3 reads CASSFLPAGANTEAFF. CDR3 nucleotides: TGTGCCAGCAGCTTCCTCCCAGCGGGGGCGAACACTGAAGCTTTCTTT. Looking up the rest from reference TRBV5-6 and TRBJ1-1 gives the full variable domain: DAGVTQSPTHLIKTRGQQVTLRCSPKSGHDTVSWYQQALGQGPQFIFQYYEEEERQRGNFPDRFSGHQFPNYSSELNVNALLLGDSALYLCASSFLPAGANTEAFFGQGTRLTVV.

This clonotype was detected only a few times. CDR3 in amino acids: CASSHTGTGGRGANVLTF. The CDR3 DNA sequence: TGTGCCAGCAGCCACACCGGGACAGGGGGAAGGGGGGCCAACGTCCTGACTTTC. The chain links TRBV7-9 to TRBJ2-6; 11 bases agree with TRBD1. Unmatched junction bases numbered 10, after V lost 5 bases and J lost 4 bases. Germline V CDR1 and CDR2: SEHNR, FQNEAQ (reference sequence). The CDR3 covers 18 residues.

This clonotype was seen more than once but under ten times. As DNA, the CDR3 is TGCAGTGCTAGGTCTTCGGGGCAGAACACAGATACGCAGTATTTT. Its protein is CSARSSGQNTDTQYF. The rearrangement uses TRBV20-1 and TRBJ2-3, with D possibly being TRBD1 or TRBD2 (5 bases each). CDR1 DFQATT and CDR2 SNEGSKA come from the germline V gene (reference sequence). CDR3 length: 15 amino acids. V lost 3 bases, J lost 2 bases, and 15 bases lay in between.

CDR3 DNA sequence: TGCGCCAGCAGCCAAGATTGGGGGAACACTGAAGCTTTCTTT. Translated, it gives CASSQDWGNTEAFF. The V gene is TRBV4-1, the J gene TRBJ1-1; the D is unclear. Germline V gene data show CDR1 as MGHRA and CDR2 as YSYEKL. V was shortened by 0 bases and J by 1 base, with 6 bases between the two germline ends. There are 14 residues in the CDR3.

This chain links TRBV28 with TRBJ2-7; D possibly matches TRBD1 or TRBD2 (5 bases each). The CDR3 totals 14 residues. With 8 bases removed from V and 3 bases from J, the gap between germline ends came to 17 bases. The germline CDR1 and CDR2 sequences are MDHEN and SYDVKM. In DNA form, the CDR3 reads TGTGCCAGCCAGTCGGGGCAGGGAATCTACGAGCAGTACTTC. Its protein is CASQSGQGIYEQYF.

This clonotype was found many times. V is TRBV12-3 or TRBV12-4 and J is TRBJ2-1, with 9 bases fitting TRBD2. This CDR3 spans 16 amino acids. J was trimmed by 6 bases and V by 2 bases; bases with no gene match: 8. CDR3 sequence (DNA): TGTGCCAGCAGTTTATCGTGGCGGGGGGGCCTCAATGAGCAGTTCTTC. Translating gives CASSLSWRGGLNEQFF.

This clonotype was counted many times. V is TRBV7-9 and J is TRBJ2-5; unclear D gene. The germline CDR1 and CDR2 sequences are SEHNR and FQNEAQ (reference sequence). Between the trimmed V and J ends, which lost 2 bases and 2 bases, there was a span of 15 bases. This CDR3 spans 16 amino acids. CDR3 in DNA: TGTGCCAGCAGCTTATGGCAAGCGCACGTTCAAGAGACCCAGTACTTC. Its translation is CASSLWQAHVQETQYF.